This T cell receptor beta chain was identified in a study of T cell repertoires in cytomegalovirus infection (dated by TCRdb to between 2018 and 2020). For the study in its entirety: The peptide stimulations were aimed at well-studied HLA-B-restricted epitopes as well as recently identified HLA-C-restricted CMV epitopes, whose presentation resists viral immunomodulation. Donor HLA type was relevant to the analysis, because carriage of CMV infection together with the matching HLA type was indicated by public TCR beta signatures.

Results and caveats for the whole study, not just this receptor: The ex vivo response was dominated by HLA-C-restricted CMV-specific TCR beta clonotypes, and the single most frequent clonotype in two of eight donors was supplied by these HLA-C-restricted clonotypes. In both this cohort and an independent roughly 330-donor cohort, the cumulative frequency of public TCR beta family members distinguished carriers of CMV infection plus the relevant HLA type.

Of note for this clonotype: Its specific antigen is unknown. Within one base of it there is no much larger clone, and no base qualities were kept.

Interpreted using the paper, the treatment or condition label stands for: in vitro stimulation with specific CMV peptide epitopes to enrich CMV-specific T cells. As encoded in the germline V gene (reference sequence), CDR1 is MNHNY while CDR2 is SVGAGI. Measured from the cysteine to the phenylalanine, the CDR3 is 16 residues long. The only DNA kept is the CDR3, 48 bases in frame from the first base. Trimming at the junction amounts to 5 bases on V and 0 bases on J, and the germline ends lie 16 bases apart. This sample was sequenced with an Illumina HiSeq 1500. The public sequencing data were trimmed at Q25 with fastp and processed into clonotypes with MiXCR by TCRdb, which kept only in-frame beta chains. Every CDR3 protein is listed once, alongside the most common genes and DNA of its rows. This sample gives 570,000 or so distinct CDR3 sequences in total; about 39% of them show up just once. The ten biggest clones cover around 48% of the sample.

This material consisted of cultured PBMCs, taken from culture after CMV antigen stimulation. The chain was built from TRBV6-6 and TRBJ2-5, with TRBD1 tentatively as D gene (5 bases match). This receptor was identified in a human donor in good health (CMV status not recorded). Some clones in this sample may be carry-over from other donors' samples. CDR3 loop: CASSGYRPPYQETQYF. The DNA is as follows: TGTGCCAGCAGTGGGTACAGGCCTCCGTACCAAGAGACCCAGTACTTC.